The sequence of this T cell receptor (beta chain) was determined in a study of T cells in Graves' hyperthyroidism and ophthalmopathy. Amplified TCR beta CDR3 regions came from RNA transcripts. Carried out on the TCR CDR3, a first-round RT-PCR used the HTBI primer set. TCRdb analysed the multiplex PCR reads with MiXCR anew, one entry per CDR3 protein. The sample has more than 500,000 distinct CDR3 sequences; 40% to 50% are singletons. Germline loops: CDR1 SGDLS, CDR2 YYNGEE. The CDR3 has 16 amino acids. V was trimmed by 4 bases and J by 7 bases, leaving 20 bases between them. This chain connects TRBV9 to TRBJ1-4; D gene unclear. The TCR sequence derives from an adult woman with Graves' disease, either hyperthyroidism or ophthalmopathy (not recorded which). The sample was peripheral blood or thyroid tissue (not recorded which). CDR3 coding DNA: TGTGCCAGCAGCCCTCTAGGACCTCCCGGAGGTGAAAAACTGTTTTTT. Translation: CASSPLGPPGGEKLFF.